This T cell receptor (beta chain) was captured by sequencing in a study of blood T cells in healthy people across ages. Concerning this clonotype itself: Its antigen remains unidentified. One junction end does not reproduce the germline sequence, and a read error may be involved.

Primed by a sample-barcoded 5' primer and a J-beta primer mix, a second PCR proceeded for 7 to 11 cycles. TCRdb ran MiXCR on the 5' RACE reads and lists one entry per CDR3 protein. The sample shows around 670,000 distinct CDR3 sequences, around 31% of them seen only once. This CDR3 comprises 15 residues. Germline V gene data show CDR1 as MDHEN and CDR2 as SYDVKM. Findings and caveats of the study: Naive T cell percentage strongly correlated with TCR beta diversity. Across the age range, TCR beta diversity per million T cells fell in a roughly linear way. Diversity estimates drawn from one million T cells were deemed underestimates.

The chain carries TRBV28 and TRBJ2-2; D is possibly TRBD2 (6 bases). The sequence came from a woman of 80 years or more in good health. The specimen was blood. CDR3 nucleotides: TGTGCCAGCCGGCCTAGGCACAGCCCGATGGGGGGGCTGTTTTTT. This gives the protein CASRPRHSPMGGLFF.